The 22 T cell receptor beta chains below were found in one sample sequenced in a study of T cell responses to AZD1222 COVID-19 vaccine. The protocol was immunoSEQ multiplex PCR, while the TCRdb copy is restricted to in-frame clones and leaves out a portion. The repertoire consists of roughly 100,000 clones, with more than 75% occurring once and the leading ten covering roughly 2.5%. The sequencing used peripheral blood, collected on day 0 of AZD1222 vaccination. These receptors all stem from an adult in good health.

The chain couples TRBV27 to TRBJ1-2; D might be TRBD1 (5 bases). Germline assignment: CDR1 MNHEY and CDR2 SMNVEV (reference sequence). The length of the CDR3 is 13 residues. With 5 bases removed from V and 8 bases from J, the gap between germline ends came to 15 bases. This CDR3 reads CASSPGGFGGYTF. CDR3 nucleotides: TGTGCCAGCAGTCCGGGGGGATTCGGCGGCTACACCTTC.

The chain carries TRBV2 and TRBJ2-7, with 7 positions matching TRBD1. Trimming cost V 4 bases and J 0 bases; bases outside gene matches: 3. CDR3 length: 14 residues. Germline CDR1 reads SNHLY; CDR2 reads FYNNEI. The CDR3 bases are TGTGCCAGCAGTGTGGCAGGGGGCTCCTACGAGCAGTACTTC. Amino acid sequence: CASSVAGGSYEQYF. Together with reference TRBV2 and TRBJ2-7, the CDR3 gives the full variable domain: EPEVTQTPSHQVTQMGQEVILRCVPISNHLYFYWYRQILGQKVEFLVSFYNNEISEKSEIFDDQFSVERPDGSNFTLKIRSTKLEDSAMYFCASSVAGGSYEQYFGPGTRLTVT.

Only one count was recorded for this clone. Written as DNA, the CDR3 is TGTGCCAGCAGTTTGATTTTTTCAGGGGGATCTGAAGCTTTCTTT. It encodes CASSLIFSGGSEAFF. V and J are TRBV28 and TRBJ1-1, with TRBD1 matching over 7 bases. Germline CDR1 MDHEN, CDR2 SYDVKM. This CDR3 is built from 15 residues. Trimming took 3 bases from V and 6 from J; bases not matched to a gene: 10.

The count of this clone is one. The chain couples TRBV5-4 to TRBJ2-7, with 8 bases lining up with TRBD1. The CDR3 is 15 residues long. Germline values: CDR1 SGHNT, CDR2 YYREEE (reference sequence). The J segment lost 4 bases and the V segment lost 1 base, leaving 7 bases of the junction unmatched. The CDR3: CASSLFGQGIYEQYF. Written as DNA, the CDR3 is TGTGCCAGCAGCTTGTTTGGACAGGGAATATACGAGCAGTACTTC.

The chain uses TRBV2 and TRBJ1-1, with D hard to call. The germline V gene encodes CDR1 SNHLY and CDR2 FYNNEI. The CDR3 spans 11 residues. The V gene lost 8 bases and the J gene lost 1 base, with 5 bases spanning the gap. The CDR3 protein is CASGRNTEAFF. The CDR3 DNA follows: TGTGCCAGCGGTCGGAACACTGAAGCTTTCTTT.

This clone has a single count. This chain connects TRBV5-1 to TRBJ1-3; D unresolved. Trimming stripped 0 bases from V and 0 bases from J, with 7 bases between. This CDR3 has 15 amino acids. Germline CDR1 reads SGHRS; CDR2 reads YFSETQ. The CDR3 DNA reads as TGCGCCAGCAGCTTGGTGTCCGGCTCTGGAAACACCATATATTTT. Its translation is CASSLVSGSGNTIYF.

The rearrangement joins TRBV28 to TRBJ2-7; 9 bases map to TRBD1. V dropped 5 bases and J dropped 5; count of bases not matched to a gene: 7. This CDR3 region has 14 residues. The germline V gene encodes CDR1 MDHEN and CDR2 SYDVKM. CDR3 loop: CASSAPGQGNEQYF. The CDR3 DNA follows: TGTGCCAGCAGTGCCCCGGGACAGGGAAACGAGCAGTACTTC.

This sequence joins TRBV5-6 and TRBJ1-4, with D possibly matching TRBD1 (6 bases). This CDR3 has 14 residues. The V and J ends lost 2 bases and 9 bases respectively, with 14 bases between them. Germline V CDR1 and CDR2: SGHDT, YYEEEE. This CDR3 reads CASSFQGTNKKLFF. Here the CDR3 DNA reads TGTGCCAGCAGCTTCCAGGGGACGAACAAAAAACTGTTTTTT. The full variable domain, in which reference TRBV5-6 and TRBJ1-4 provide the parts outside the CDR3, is DAGVTQSPTHLIKTRGQQVTLRCSPKSGHDTVSWYQQALGQGPQFIFQYYEEEERQRGNFPDRFSGHQFPNYSSELNVNALLLGDSALYLCASSFQGTNKKLFFGSGTQLSVL.

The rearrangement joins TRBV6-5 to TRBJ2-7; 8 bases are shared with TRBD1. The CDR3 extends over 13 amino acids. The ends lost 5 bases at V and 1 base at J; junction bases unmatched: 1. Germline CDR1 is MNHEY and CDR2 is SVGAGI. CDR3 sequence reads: CASSRTGSYEQYF. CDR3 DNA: TGTGCCAGCAGTAGGACAGGGTCCTACGAGCAGTACTTC.

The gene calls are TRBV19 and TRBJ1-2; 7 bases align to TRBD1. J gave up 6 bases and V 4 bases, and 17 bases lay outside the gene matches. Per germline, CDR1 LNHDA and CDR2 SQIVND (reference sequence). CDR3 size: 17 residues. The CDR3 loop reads CASSNGQDERFINGYTF. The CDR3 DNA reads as TGTGCCAGTAGTAATGGACAGGACGAACGTTTTATTAATGGCTACACCTTC. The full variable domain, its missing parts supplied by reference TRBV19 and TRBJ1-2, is DGGITQSPKYLFRKEGQNVTLSCEQNLNHDAMYWYRQDPGQGLRLIYYSQIVNDFQKGDIAEGYSVSREKKESFPLTVTSAQKNPTAFYLCASSNGQDERFINGYTFGSGTRLTVV.

This CDR3 reads CASSLADGNQPQHF. The CDR3 DNA follows: TGTGCCAGCAGCTTAGCGGACGGGAATCAGCCCCAGCATTTT. The rearrangement uses TRBV7-9 and TRBJ1-5, with no clear D. Germline CDR1 reads SEHNR; CDR2 reads FQNEAQ (reference sequence). This CDR3 is 14 amino acids long. V lost 0 bases and J 4 bases, leaving 7 bases between the germline ends.

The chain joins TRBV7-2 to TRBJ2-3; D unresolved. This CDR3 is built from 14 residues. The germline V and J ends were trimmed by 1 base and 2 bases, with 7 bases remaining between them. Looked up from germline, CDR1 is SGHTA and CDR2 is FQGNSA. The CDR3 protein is CASSLDRYTDTQYF. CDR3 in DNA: TGTGCCAGCAGCTTAGACAGATACACAGATACGCAGTATTTT.

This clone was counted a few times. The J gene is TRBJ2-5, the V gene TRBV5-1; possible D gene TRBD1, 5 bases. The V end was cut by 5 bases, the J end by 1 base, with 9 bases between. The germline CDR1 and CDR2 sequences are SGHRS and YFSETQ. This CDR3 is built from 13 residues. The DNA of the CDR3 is TGCGCCAGCAGGGTTACAGGCCAAGAGACCCAGTACTTC. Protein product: CASRVTGQETQYF.

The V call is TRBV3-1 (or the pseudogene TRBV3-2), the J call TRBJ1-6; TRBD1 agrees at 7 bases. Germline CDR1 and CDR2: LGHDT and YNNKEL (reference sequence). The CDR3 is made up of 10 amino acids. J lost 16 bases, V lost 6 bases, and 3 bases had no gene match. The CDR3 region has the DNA TGTGCCAGCAGGGGGACAGTACTCCACTTT. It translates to CASRGTVLHF.

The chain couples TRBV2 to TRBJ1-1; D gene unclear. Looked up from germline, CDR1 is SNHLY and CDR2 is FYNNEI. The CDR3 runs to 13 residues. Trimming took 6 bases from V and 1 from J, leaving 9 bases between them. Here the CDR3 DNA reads TGTGCCAGCAGGAGATCTAGGAACACTGAAGCTTTCTTT. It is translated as CASRRSRNTEAFF.

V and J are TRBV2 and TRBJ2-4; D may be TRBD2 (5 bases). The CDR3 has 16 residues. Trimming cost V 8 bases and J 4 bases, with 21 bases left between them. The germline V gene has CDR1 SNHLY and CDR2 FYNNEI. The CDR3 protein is CASGPGAGRVKNIQYF. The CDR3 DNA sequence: TGTGCCAGCGGCCCTGGTGCGGGTAGGGTTAAAAACATTCAGTACTTC. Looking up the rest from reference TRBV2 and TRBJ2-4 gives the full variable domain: EPEVTQTPSHQVTQMGQEVILRCVPISNHLYFYWYRQILGQKVEFLVSFYNNEISEKSEIFDDQFSVERPDGSNFTLKIRSTKLEDSAMYFCASGPGAGRVKNIQYFGAGTRLSVL.

The CDR3 nucleotides read TGTGCCAGTAAGGCGACAGGGTGGACAGATACGCAGTATTTT. Its protein is CASKATGWTDTQYF. The genes are TRBV19 and TRBJ2-3, with 7 bases fitting TRBD1. CDR1 is LNHDA and CDR2 is SQIVND in the germline V gene (reference sequence). CDR3 length equals 14 residues. Trimming at V came to 7 bases and at J to 3 bases, leaving 7 bases not matched to a gene.

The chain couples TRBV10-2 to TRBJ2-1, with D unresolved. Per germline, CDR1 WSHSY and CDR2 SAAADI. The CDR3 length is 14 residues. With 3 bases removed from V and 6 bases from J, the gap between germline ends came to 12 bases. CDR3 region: CASSESLVPNEQFF. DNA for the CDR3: TGCGCCAGCAGTGAATCGCTCGTCCCCAATGAGCAGTTCTTC.

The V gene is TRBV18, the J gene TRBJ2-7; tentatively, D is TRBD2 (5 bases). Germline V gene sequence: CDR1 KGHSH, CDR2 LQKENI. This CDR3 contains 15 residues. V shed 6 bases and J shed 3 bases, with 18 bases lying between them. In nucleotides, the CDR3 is TGTGCCAGCTCGTCCGGGAACGGAGTACACTACGAGCAGTACTTC. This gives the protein CASSSGNGVHYEQYF. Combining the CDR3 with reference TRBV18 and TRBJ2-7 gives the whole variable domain NAGVMQNPRHLVRRRGQEARLRCSPMKGHSHVYWYRQLPEEGLKFMVYLQKENIIDESGMPKERFSAEFPKEGPSILRIQQVVRGDSAAYFCASSSGNGVHYEQYFGPGTRLTVT.

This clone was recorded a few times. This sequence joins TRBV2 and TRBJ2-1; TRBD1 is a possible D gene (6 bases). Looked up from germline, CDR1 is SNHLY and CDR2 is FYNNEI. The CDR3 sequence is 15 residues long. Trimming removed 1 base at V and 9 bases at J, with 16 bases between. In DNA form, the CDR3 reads TGTGCCAGCAGTGAAGGGCCAGGGGAACTCGGTGAGCAGTTCTTC. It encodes CASSEGPGELGEQFF.

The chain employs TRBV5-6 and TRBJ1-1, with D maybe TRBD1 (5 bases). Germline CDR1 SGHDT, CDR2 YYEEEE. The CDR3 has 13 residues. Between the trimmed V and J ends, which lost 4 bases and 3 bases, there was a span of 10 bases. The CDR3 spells CASSGGGHTEAFF. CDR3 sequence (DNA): TGTGCCAGCAGCGGGGGAGGGCACACTGAAGCTTTCTTT.

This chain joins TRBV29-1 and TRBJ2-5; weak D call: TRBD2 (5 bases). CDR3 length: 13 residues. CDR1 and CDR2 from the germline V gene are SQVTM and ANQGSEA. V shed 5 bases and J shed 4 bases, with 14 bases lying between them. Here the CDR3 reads CSVREPPPETQYF. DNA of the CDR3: TGCAGCGTTAGGGAGCCCCCTCCAGAGACCCAGTACTTC. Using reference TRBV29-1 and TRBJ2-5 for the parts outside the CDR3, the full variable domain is SAVISQKPSRDICQRGTSLTIQCQVDSQVTMMFWYRQQPGQSLTLIATANQGSEATYESGFVIDKFPISRPNLTFSTLTVSNMSPEDSSIYLCSVREPPPETQYFGPGTRLLVL.